What follows describes a single T cell receptor (beta chain). Antigen specificity is unknown. The method was immunoSEQ multiplex PCR; TCRdb's version includes in-frame clones alone and lacks a portion of them. The sample yields 90,000 to 120,000 clones, under 97% seen once. Per germline, CDR1 SEHNR and CDR2 FQNEAQ (reference sequence). The junction had 14 bases not matched to a gene; V was cut back by 4 bases and J by 8 bases. The CDR3 has 17 residues. The data originate from a study of cytomegalovirus exposure and HLA in healthy donors. Whole-study context: The same platform was used for the 130 or so validation repertoires as for the 600 to 700 first-cohort repertoires, as reported in a later analysis.

General study findings and limits: TCR sequences were mostly rare, though some public TCRs occurred in many donors. In vitro experiments confirmed that a few CMV-associated chains were specific for CMV antigens.

Sequencing was done on a sample of PBMCs. The receptor's source is a woman under 30 in good health and CMV-seronegative. The chain recombines TRBV7-9 with TRBJ1-6, with 7 bases matching TRBD1. CDR3 coding DNA: TGTGCCAGCAGCTCCAGGGGGGCCACAGGGGCGGATTCACCCCTCCACTTT. Translating gives CASSSRGATGADSPLHF. The whole variable domain, remainder taken from reference TRBV7-9 and TRBJ1-6, is DTGVSQNPRHKITKRGQNVTFRCDPISEHNRLYWYRQTLGQGPEFLTYFQNEAQLEKSRLLSDRFSAERPKGSFSTLEIQRTEQGDSAMYLCASSSRGATGADSPLHFGNGTRLTVT.